This TCR beta chain was profiled in a study of cytomegalovirus exposure and HLA in healthy donors. This PCR relied on a set of 60 Vbeta primers and 13 Jbeta primers. Produced via immunoSEQ multiplex PCR; TCRdb's table is partial and in-frame only. This table holds about 130,000 clones, 81% found once. To note about this clone: As yet, its antigen is unknown.

Healthy bone marrow donors supplied every sample. V lost 6 bases and J lost 9, with 13 bases in between. From germline, CDR1 is SNHLY and CDR2 FYNNEI. CDR3 length: 12 residues. Whole-study results and caveats: Data from an earlier analysis indicated that most TCR beta V segments were productive either about 90% or about 30% of the time. About 150 TCR beta chains were listed as cytomegalovirus-associated.

The source material was PBMCs. The sequence was obtained from a man aged 18 to 30 in good health and CMV-seropositive. The V call is TRBV2, the J call TRBJ2-3, with D perhaps matching TRBD2 (5 bases). CDR3 in DNA: TGTGCCAGCAGGCTAGCAGGACTCACGCAGTATTTT. Its protein is CASRLAGLTQYF.